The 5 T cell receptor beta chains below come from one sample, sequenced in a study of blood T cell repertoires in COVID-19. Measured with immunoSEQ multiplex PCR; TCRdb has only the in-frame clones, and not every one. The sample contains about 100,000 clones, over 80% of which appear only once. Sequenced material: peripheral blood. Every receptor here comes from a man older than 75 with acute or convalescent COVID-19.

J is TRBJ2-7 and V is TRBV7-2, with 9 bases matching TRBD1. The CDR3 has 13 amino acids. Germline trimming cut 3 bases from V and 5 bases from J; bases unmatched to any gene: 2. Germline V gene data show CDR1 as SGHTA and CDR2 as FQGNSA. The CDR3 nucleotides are TGTGCCAGCAGCTTCGGGGACAGGGACGAGCAGTACTTC. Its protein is CASSFGDRDEQYF.

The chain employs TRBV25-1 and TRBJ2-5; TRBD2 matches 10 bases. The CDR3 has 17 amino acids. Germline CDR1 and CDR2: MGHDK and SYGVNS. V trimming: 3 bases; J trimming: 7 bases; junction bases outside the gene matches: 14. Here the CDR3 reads CASSDFRLAGAGLTQYF. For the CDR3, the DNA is TGTGCCAGCAGTGATTTCCGGCTAGCGGGGGCCGGATTGACCCAGTACTTC.

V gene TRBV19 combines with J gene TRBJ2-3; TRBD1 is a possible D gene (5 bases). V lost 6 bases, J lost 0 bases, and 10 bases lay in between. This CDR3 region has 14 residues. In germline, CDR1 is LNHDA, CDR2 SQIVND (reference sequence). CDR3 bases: TGTGCCAGTAGGAAAACAGGTAGCACAGATACGCAGTATTTT. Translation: CASRKTGSTDTQYF.

The CDR3 sequence is CASSQDPTGGRRLVEQFF. CDR3 in DNA: TGCGCCAGCAGCCAAGACCCTACGGGAGGAAGAAGGTTAGTTGAGCAGTTCTTC. The chain joins TRBV4-1 to TRBJ2-1; 7 bases match TRBD2. The CDR3 spans 18 residues. Germline values: CDR1 MGHRA, CDR2 YSYEKL. Germline trimming cut 0 bases from V and 9 bases from J; bases unmatched to any gene: 17.

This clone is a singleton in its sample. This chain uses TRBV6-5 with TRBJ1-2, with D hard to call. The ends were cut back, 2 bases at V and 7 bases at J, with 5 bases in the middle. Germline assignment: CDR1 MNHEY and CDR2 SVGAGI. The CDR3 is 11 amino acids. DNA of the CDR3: TGTGCCAGCAGTTACAACGGTGGCTACACCTTC. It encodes CASSYNGGYTF.